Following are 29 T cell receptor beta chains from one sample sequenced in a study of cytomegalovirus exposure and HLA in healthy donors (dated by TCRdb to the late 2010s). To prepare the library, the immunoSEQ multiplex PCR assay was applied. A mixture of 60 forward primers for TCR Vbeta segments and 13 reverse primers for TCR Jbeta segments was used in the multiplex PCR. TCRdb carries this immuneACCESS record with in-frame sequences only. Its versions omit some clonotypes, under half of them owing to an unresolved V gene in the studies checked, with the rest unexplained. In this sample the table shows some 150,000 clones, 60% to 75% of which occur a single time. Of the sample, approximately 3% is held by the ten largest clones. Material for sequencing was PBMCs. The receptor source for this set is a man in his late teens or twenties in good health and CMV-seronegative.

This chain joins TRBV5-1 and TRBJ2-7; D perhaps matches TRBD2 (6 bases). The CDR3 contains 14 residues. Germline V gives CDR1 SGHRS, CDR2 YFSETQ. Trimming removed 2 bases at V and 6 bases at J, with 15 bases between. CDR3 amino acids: CASSFYGSGGEQYF. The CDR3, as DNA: TGCGCCAGCAGCTTCTATGGATCCGGGGGCGAGCAGTACTTC.

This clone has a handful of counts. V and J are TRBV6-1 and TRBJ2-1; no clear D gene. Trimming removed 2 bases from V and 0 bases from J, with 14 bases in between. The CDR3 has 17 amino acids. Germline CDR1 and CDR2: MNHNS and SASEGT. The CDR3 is CASSEFGLRSSYNEQFF. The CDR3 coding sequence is TGTGCCAGCAGTGAATTCGGCCTTAGGAGCTCCTACAATGAGCAGTTCTTC.

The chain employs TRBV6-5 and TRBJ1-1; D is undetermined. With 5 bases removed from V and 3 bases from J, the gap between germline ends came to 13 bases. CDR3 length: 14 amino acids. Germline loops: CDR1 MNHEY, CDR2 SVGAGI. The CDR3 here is CASSDRVSYTEAFF. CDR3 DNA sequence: TGTGCCAGCAGTGACCGGGTCTCGTACACTGAAGCTTTCTTT.

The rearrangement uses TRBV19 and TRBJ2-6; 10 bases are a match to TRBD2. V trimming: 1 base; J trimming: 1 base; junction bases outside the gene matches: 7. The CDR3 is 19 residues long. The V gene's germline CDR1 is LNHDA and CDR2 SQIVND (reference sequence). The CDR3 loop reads CASSIGDGLAVSGANVLTF. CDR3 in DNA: TGTGCCAGTAGTATAGGAGACGGACTAGCGGTTTCTGGGGCCAACGTCCTGACTTTC.

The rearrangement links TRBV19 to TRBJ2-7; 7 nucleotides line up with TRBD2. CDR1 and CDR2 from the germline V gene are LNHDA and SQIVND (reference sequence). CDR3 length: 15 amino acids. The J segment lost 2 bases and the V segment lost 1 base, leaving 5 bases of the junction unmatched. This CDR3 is CASSIGGGGTYEQYF. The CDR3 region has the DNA TGTGCCAGTAGTATAGGCGGGGGAGGAACCTACGAGCAGTACTTC.

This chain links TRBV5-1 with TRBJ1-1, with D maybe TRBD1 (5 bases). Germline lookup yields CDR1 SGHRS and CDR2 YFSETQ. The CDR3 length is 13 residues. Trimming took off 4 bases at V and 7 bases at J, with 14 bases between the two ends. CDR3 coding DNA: TGCGCCAGCAGCCCCCCCAGGGTTGGTGAAGCTTTCTTT. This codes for CASSPPRVGEAFF.

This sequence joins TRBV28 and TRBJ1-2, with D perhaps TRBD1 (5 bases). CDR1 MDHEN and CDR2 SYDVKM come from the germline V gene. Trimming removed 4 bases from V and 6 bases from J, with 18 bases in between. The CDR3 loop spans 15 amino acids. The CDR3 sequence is CASSSYSSGLHGYTF. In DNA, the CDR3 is TGTGCCAGCAGTTCGTATAGTTCAGGGTTACATGGCTACACCTTC.

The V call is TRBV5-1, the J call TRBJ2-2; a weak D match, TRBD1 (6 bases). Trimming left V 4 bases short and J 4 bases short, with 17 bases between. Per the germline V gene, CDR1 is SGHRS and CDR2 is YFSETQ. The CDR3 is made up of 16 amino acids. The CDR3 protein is CASSPQNWGRTGELFF. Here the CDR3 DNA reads TGCGCCAGCAGCCCCCAGAATTGGGGGCGCACCGGGGAGCTGTTTTTT.

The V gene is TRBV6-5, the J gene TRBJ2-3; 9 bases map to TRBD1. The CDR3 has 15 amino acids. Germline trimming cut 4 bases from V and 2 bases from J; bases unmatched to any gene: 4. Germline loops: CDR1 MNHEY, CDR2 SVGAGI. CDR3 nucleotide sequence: TGTGCCAGCAGTTTCCGGGACAGGGACACAGATACGCAGTATTTT. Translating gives CASSFRDRDTDTQYF.

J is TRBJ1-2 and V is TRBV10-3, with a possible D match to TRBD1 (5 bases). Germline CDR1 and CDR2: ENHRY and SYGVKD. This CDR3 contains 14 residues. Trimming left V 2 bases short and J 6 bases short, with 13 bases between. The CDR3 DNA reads TGTGCCATCAGTGAGGGACACGCTAGGGATGGCTACACCTTC. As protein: CAISEGHARDGYTF.

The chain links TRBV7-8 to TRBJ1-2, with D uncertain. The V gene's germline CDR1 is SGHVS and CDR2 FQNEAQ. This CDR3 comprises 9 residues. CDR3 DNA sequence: TGTGGGGCAGACTATGGCTACACCTTC. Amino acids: CGADYGYTF.

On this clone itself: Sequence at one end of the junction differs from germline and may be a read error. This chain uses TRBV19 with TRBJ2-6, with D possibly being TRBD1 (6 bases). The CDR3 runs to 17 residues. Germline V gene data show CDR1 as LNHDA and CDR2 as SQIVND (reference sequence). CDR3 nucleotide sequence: TGTGCCAGTAGCTATTACCTTTCAGGGGCTGGGGCCAACGGCCTGACTTTC. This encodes CASSYYLSGAGANGLTF.

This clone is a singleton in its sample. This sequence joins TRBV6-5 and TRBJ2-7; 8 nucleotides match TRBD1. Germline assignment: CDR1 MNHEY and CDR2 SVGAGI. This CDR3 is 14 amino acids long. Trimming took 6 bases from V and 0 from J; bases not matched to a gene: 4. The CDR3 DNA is TGTGCCAGCAGCGGACAGGGTCCCTCCTACGAGCAGTACTTC. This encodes CASSGQGPSYEQYF.

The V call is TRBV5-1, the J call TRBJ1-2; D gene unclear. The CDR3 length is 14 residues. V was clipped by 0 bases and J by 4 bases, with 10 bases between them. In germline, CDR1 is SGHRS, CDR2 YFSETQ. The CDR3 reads CASSLGGEGYGYTF. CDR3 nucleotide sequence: TGCGCCAGCAGCTTGGGAGGTGAGGGCTATGGCTACACCTTC.

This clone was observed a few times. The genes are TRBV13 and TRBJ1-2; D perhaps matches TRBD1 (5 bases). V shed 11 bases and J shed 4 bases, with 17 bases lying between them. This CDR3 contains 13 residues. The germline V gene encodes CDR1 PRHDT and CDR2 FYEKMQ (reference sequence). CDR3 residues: CAGVKTGAYGYTF. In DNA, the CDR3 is TGTGCCGGAGTAAAAACAGGTGCCTATGGCTACACCTTC.

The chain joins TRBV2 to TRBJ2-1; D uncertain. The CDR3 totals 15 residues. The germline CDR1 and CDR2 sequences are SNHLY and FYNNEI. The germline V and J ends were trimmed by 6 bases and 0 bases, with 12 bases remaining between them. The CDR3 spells CASRAAVSSYNEQFF. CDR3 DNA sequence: TGTGCCAGCAGGGCGGCAGTGAGCTCCTACAATGAGCAGTTCTTC.

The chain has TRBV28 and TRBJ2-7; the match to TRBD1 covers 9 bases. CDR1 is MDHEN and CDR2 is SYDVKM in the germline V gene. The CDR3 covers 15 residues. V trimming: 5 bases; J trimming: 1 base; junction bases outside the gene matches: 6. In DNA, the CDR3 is TGTGCCAGCAGTGGCGCCGGACAGGGGTCCTACGAGCAGTACGTC. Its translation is CASSGAGQGSYEQYV.

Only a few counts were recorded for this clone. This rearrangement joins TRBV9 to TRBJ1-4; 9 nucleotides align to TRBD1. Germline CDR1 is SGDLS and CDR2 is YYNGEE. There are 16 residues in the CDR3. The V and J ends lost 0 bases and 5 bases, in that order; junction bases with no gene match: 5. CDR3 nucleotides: TGTGCCAGCAGCGTAGCTTACGGGACAGGGAATGAAAAACTGTTTTTT. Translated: CASSVAYGTGNEKLFF. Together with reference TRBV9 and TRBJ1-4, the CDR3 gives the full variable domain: DSGVTQTPKHLITATGQRVTLRCSPRSGDLSVYWYQQSLDQGLQFLIQYYNGEERAKGNILERFSAQQFPDLHSELNLSSLELGDSALYFCASSVAYGTGNEKLFFGSGTQLSVL.

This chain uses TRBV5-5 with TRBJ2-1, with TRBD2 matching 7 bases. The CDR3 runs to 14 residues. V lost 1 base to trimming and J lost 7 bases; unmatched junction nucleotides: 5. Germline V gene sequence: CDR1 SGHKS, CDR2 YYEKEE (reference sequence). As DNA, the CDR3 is TGTGCCAGCAGCTTGCGTCACGGGGGGAATGAGCAGTTCTTC. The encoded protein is CASSLRHGGNEQFF.

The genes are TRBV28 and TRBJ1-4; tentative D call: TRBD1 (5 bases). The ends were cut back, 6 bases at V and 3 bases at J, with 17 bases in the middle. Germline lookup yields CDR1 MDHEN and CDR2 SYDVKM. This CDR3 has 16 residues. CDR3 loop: CASSPGYISANEKLFF. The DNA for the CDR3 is TGTGCCAGCAGCCCAGGGTACATATCGGCTAATGAAAAACTGTTTTTT.

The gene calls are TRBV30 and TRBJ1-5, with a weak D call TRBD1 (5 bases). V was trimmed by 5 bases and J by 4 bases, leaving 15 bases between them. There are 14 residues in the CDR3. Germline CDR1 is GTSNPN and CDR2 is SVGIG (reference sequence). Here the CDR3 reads CAWRAGGWNQPQHF. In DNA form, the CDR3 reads TGTGCCTGGCGCGCCGGGGGATGGAATCAGCCCCAGCATTTT.

CDR3 loop: CASSPIQIDPYGYTF. The CDR3 DNA sequence: TGTGCCAGCTCACCAATCCAGATCGATCCTTATGGCTACACCTTC. The chain uses TRBV18 and TRBJ1-2; no clear D. This CDR3 contains 15 residues. Germline V gene lookup returns CDR1 KGHSH and CDR2 LQKENI. V was cut by 2 bases and J by 5 bases, with 15 bases left in between.

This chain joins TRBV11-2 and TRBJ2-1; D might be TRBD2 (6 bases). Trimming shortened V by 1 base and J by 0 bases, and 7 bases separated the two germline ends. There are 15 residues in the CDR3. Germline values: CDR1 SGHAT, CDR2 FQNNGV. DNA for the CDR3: TGTGCCAGCAGCTTAGTGCGGGGCTCCTACAATGAGCAGTTCTTC. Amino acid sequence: CASSLVRGSYNEQFF.

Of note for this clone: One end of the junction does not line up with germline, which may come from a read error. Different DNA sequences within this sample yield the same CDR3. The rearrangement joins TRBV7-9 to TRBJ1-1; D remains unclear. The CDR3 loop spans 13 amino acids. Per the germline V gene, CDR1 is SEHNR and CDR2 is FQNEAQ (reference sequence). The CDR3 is CASSRPGPTEAFF. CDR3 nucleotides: TGTGCCAGCAGCCGTCCTGGGCCAACTGAGGCTTTCTTT.

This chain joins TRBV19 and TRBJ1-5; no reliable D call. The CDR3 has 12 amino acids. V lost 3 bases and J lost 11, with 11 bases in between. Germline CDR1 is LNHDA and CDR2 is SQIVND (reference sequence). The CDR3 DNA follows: TGTGCCAGTAGTATCGGCGGGAGGACCCAGCATTTT. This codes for CASSIGGRTQHF.

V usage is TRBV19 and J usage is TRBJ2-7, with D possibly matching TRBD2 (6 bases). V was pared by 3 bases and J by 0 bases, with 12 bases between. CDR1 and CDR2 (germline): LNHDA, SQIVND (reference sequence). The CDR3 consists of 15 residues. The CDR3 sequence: CASSIAGFGSYEQYF. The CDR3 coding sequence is TGTGCCAGTAGTATTGCGGGGTTCGGCTCCTACGAGCAGTACTTC.

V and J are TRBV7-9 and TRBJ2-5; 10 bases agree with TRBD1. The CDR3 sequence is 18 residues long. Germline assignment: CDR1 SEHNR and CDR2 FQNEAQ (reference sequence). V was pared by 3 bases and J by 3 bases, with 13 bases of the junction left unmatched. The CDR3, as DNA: TGTGCCAGCAGCTTCCCGTACTACCGGGACAGGGGCGAAGAGACCCAGTACTTC. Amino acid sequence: CASSFPYYRDRGEETQYF.

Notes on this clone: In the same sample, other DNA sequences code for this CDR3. CDR3 amino acids: CASSAGTHNSPLHF. The DNA for the CDR3 is TGCGCCAGCAGCGCGGGGACTCATAATTCACCCCTCCACTTT. The gene calls are TRBV5-1 and TRBJ1-6, with a possible D match to TRBD1 (5 bases). Germline CDR1 SGHRS, CDR2 YFSETQ. V lost 4 bases and J 5 bases, leaving 10 bases between the germline ends. The CDR3 extends over 14 amino acids.

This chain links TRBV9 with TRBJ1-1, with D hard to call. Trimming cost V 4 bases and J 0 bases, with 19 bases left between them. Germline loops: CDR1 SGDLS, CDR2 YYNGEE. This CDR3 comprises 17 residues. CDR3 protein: CASSSTQASLMNTEAFF. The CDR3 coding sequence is TGTGCCAGCAGCTCAACGCAGGCCAGCCTTATGAACACTGAAGCTTTCTTT. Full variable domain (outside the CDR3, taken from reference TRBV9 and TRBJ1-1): DSGVTQTPKHLITATGQRVTLRCSPRSGDLSVYWYQQSLDQGLQFLIQYYNGEERAKGNILERFSAQQFPDLHSELNLSSLELGDSALYFCASSSTQASLMNTEAFFGQGTRLTVV.